Given below is one TCR beta chain in context. What it binds is not known. Autologous stem cell transplantation was followed by relapse in every patient, and brentuximab vedotin exposure varied. This sample stems from a study of PD-1 blockade in classical Hodgkin lymphoma. Broader study findings: Still unresolved is the cause of the repertoire differences, which may be disease activity or prior therapy. Diversity similar to that of newly diagnosed patients was seen at baseline in complete responders. Newly diagnosed patients were reported to exhibit reduced baseline TCR diversity relative to healthy donors. CD4+ TCR diversity, unlike CD8+, climbed significantly by C4D1.

The CDR3 sequence is 15 residues long. Trimming pared 5 bases from V and 1 base from J, leaving 14 bases between. The germline V gene has CDR1 LGHNA and CDR2 YNFKEQ. Using immunoSEQ multiplex PCR, the repertoire was profiled, and TCRdb retains in-frame clones only, with some absent. This sample yields 14,000 to 15,000 clones, of which less than 70% are seen a single time; approximately 12% belongs to the top ten. This sample comprised peripheral blood mononuclear cells (PBMCs), obtained at baseline. The TCR was taken from a human donor with classical Hodgkin lymphoma. The V gene is TRBV4-2, the J gene TRBJ1-1; D is possibly TRBD1 (5 bases). The CDR3 sequence is CASSLVGEGNTEAFF. The CDR3 DNA follows: TGTGCCAGCAGCTTGGTGGGGGAGGGGAACACTGAAGCTTTCTTT.